Given below is one T cell receptor (beta chain) in context. What it recognizes is unknown. The CDR3 length is 15 residues. V shed 6 bases and J 7 bases; nucleotides not matched to a gene: 10. Germline CDR1 is MNHEY and CDR2 is SMNVEV (reference sequence). The data were taken from a study of response to subunit inactivated influenza vaccine. TCRdb reprocessed the RT-PCR reads with MiXCR, giving one entry per CDR3 protein. Of roughly 650,000 distinct CDR3 sequences listed, about 15% are singletons. Notes on the study in general: Every seasonal influenza vaccination brings in few new T cells, the authors suggested.

The TCR sequence derives from a man in his fifties or sixties who received an inactivated influenza vaccine. Here the sequenced sample was PBMCs from blood, taken roughly 15 days before vaccination. The J gene is TRBJ1-5, the V gene TRBV27, with 9 positions matching TRBD1. This chain's CDR3 is CASSMKGTGWQPQHF. CDR3 nucleotides: TGTGCCAGCAGCATGAAAGGGACAGGGTGGCAGCCCCAGCATTTT.